These 5 T cell receptor beta chains came from one sample sequenced in a study of control samples from healthy donors and cancer patients. TCRdb keeps only in-frame clones here, not all; method: immunoSEQ multiplex PCR. The table lists 95,000 to 130,000 clones, around 90% of them singletons. The sequenced sample was blood. The receptors derive from a woman aged 70 to 79 in good health.

J is TRBJ2-2 and V is TRBV7-2; TRBD1 matches 8 bases. Per the germline V gene, CDR1 is SGHTA and CDR2 is FQGNSA. Trimming cost V 1 base and J 0 bases; bases outside gene matches: 4. The CDR3 sequence is 17 residues long. The CDR3 loop reads CASSLVGTGTNTGELFF. Written as DNA, the CDR3 is TGTGCCAGCAGCTTAGTAGGGACAGGCACGAACACCGGGGAGCTGTTTTTT.

This clone showed up just once. The chain uses TRBV3-1 (or the pseudogene TRBV3-2) and TRBJ2-5; D is unresolved. The CDR3 loop spans 13 amino acids. The V gene lost 7 bases and the J gene lost 0 bases, with 9 bases spanning the gap. The germline V gene has CDR1 LGHDT and CDR2 YNNKEL (reference sequence). The CDR3 spells CASKHPYQETQYF. Here the CDR3 DNA reads TGTGCCAGCAAACACCCGTACCAAGAGACCCAGTACTTC.

This clone was seen only once. The CDR3 ends on some other residue instead of the conserved phenylalanine or tryptophan, so this is likely a read error. The chain couples TRBV5-1 to TRBJ2-4; the D gene could be TRBD1 or TRBD2 (5 bases each). Germline lookup yields CDR1 SGHRS and CDR2 YFSETQ. CDR3 size: 15 residues. The V and J ends lost 4 bases and 1 base respectively, with 12 bases between them. DNA of the CDR3: TGCGCCAGCAGCACTGGGGGAGCGGCCAAAAACATTCAGTACCTC. This sequence encodes CASSTGGAAKNIQYL.

The genes are TRBV5-6 and TRBJ2-3; D is unresolved. The CDR3 sequence is 14 residues long. The germline V and J ends were trimmed by 0 bases and 4 bases, with 9 bases remaining between them. Germline V gene sequence: CDR1 SGHDT, CDR2 YYEEEE. For the CDR3, the DNA is TGTGCCAGCAGCTTGGTGTCAACCCCAGATACGCAGTATTTT. It codes for CASSLVSTPDTQYF.

This clone showed up just once. The chain uses TRBV7-8 and TRBJ2-3; D is undetermined. V was clipped by 3 bases and J by 6 bases, with 7 bases between them. Per germline, CDR1 SGHVS and CDR2 FQNEAQ. CDR3 length: 12 residues. The CDR3 reads CASSFFMDTQYF. CDR3 coding DNA: TGTGCCAGCAGCTTCTTTATGGATACGCAGTATTTT.